The next 15 T cell receptor beta chains were all read from a single sample in a study of T cells in Graves' hyperthyroidism and ophthalmopathy. Researchers took RNA transcripts and amplified the TCR beta CDR3 regions from them. HTBI primers were the set used in a first-round RT-PCR of the TCR CDR3. TCRdb analysed the multiplex PCR reads with MiXCR anew, one entry per CDR3 protein. The profile shows 350,000 or so distinct CDR3 sequences, roughly 23% of them singletons. The material sequenced was blood. The receptor set was obtained from a woman aged 50 to 60 with Graves' hyperthyroidism.

This clonotype has ten or more counts. The rearrangement uses TRBV10-3 and TRBJ1-1; D unresolved. CDR1 is ENHRY and CDR2 is SYGVKD in the germline V gene. The CDR3 has 13 residues. CDR3: CGSQQGMNTEAFF. CDR3 nucleotides: TGTGGAAGCCAACAAGGGATGAACACTGAAGCTTTCTTT.

Of note for this clonotype: A much larger clone sits a single nucleotide away, making a read error possible. The gene calls are TRBV20-1 and TRBJ2-1; TRBD2 aligns across 11 bases. The germline V gene encodes CDR1 DFQATT and CDR2 SNEGSKA (reference sequence). The CDR3 runs to 15 residues. CDR3 protein: CNARASLAGGGEQFF. CDR3 DNA sequence: TGCAATGCTAGAGCTTCCCTAGCGGGAGGAGGTGAGCAGTTCTTC.

There are a few counts of this clonotype. This chain links TRBV9 with TRBJ1-2; maybe TRBD1 (6 bases). The germline V gene has CDR1 SGDLS and CDR2 YYNGEE. Deletions cut 0 bases from V and 2 bases from J, with 11 bases between. The CDR3 covers 15 residues. CDR3 in DNA: TGTGCCAGCAGCGTAGGTGGACAGACAAACTATGGCTACACCTTC. Residues: CASSVGGQTNYGYTF.

Many counts were recorded for this clonotype. The rearrangement links TRBV6-6 to TRBJ1-1; D possibly corresponds to TRBD1 (6 bases). CDR1 and CDR2 from the germline V gene are MNHNY and SVGAGI (reference sequence). The CDR3 consists of 12 residues. Trimming removed 1 base at V and 10 bases at J, with 10 bases between. The CDR3 here is CASSYWGPGAFF. CDR3 bases: TGTGCCAGCAGTTACTGGGGGCCCGGAGCTTTCTTT.

This clonotype was detected ten times or more. V gene TRBV7-3 combines with J gene TRBJ2-3, with 11 bases fitting TRBD1. The CDR3 has 13 residues. V trimming: 4 bases; J trimming: 9 bases; junction bases outside the gene matches: 3. In germline, CDR1 is SGHTA, CDR2 FQGTGA. The CDR3 DNA reads as TGTGCCAGCAGCTCGGACAGGGGGCGAACGCAGTATTTT. Its protein is CASSSDRGRTQYF.

This clonotype appeared many times. This rearrangement joins TRBV11-2 to TRBJ2-1; 7 bases are shared with TRBD2. Trimming took 5 bases from V and 2 from J; bases not matched to a gene: 3. The CDR3 spans 14 residues. Germline-derived CDR1 and CDR2 are SGHAT and FQNNGV. The CDR3 sequence is CASSGGGTYNEQFF. Written as DNA, the CDR3 is TGTGCCAGCAGCGGGGGGGGGACCTACAATGAGCAGTTCTTC.

In this sample, this clonotype turned up many times. This chain uses TRBV24-1 with TRBJ2-5; D is possibly TRBD1 or TRBD2 (5 bases each). This CDR3 has 15 amino acids. Germline CDR1 KGHDR, CDR2 SFDVKD. The germline V and J ends were trimmed by 0 bases and 5 bases, with 12 bases remaining between them. This CDR3 is CATSDLPGTRETQYF. CDR3 bases: TGTGCCACCAGTGATTTGCCCGGGACGCGGGAGACCCAGTACTTC.

This clonotype was recorded at least ten times. The chain is built from TRBV11-3 and TRBJ1-3; D not certain. Trimming pared 1 base from V and 0 bases from J, leaving 7 bases between. This CDR3 has 15 amino acids. Germline assignment: CDR1 SGHNT and CDR2 YENEEA. CDR3: CASSLGRNSGNTIYF. CDR3 coding DNA: TGTGCCAGCAGCTTAGGCCGGAACTCTGGAAACACCATATATTTT.

This clonotype was seen many times. The chain is built from TRBV28 and TRBJ2-2; D is possibly TRBD2 (6 bases). V lost 8 bases and J 0 bases, leaving 7 bases between the germline ends. The CDR3 loop spans 13 amino acids. Germline CDR1 reads MDHEN; CDR2 reads SYDVKM. The CDR3 sequence is CASSGANTGELFF. The CDR3 coding sequence is TGTGCCAGCTCGGGAGCGAACACCGGGGAGCTGTTTTTT.

This clonotype was observed a handful of times. The rearrangement links TRBV2 to TRBJ2-3; a possible D gene is TRBD2 (7 bases). The CDR3 covers 15 residues. Germline V CDR1 and CDR2: SNHLY, FYNNEI. Trimming cost V 5 bases and J 2 bases, with 14 bases left between them. DNA of the CDR3: TGTGCCAGCAGTTCCGGGGCGGGGGCCACAGATACGCAGTATTTT. It translates to CASSSGAGATDTQYF.

This clonotype was counted many times. This sequence joins TRBV12-3 or TRBV12-4 and TRBJ1-2; no firm D call. This CDR3 has 12 residues. Trimming left V 7 bases short and J 5 bases short, with 11 bases between. The CDR3 is CASTDGVYGYTF. For the CDR3, the DNA is TGTGCCAGCACCGACGGGGTATATGGCTACACCTTC.

Many counts were recorded for this clonotype. CDR3 nucleotides: TGTGCCAGCAGCTCCACAGGGGTCAAAAACATTCAGTACTTC. Encoded protein: CASSSTGVKNIQYF. The V and J genes are TRBV11-3 and TRBJ2-4; 7 bases match TRBD1. CDR1 and CDR2 (germline): SGHNT, YENEEA. This CDR3 region has 14 residues. V lost 4 bases, J lost 3 bases, and 3 bases stayed unmatched. Together with reference TRBV11-3 and TRBJ2-4, the CDR3 gives the full variable domain: EAGVVQSPRYKIIEKKQPVAFWCNPISGHNTLYWYLQNLGQGPELLIRYENEEAVDDSQLPKDRFSAERLKGVDSTLKIQPAELGDSAVYLCASSSTGVKNIQYFGAGTRLSVL.

This clonotype was seen a few times. The rearrangement joins TRBV7-2 to TRBJ1-6; 7 nucleotides align to TRBD1. Germline V CDR1 and CDR2: SGHTA, FQGNSA. The CDR3 runs 15 residues. V dropped 5 bases and J dropped 7; count of bases not matched to a gene: 8. CDR3 nucleotide sequence: TGTGCCAGCAGCCAACTGACAGGGTCGAATTCACCCCTCCACTTT. It translates to CASSQLTGSNSPLHF.

This clonotype showed up many times. V is TRBV2 and J is TRBJ2-3, with D perhaps TRBD1 (6 bases). Germline values: CDR1 SNHLY, CDR2 FYNNEI. The CDR3 totals 13 residues. The germline V and J ends were trimmed by 10 bases and 5 bases, with 16 bases remaining between them. The CDR3 region has the DNA TGTGCCAACCTCAGGGGCGAGGGAGATACGCAGTATTTT. Amino acid sequence: CANLRGEGDTQYF.

The chain links TRBV27 to TRBJ2-7; D may be TRBD1 (7 bases). Germline CDR1 is MNHEY and CDR2 is SMNVEV (reference sequence). Trimming removed 11 bases at V and 9 bases at J, with 20 bases between. The CDR3 runs to 12 residues. In DNA, the CDR3 is TGTGCCGTCACTACAGGGGTGGAGGGGCAGTACTTC. It translates to CAVTTGVEGQYF.